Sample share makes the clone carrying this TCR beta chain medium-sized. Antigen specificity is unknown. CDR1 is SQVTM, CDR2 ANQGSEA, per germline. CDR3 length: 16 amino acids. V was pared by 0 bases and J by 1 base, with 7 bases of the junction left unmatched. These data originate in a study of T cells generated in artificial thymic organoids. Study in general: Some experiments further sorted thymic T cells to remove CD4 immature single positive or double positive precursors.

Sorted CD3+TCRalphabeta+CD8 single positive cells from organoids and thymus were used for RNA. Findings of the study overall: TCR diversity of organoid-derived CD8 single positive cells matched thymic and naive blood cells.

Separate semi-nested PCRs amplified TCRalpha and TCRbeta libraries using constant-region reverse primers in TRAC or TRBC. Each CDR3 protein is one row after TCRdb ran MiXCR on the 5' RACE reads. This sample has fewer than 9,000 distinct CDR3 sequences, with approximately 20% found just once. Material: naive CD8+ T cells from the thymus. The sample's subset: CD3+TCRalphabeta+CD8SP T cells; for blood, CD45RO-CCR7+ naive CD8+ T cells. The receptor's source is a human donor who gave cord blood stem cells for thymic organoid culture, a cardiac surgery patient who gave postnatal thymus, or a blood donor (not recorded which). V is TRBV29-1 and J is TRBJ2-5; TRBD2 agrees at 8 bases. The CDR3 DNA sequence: TGCAGCGTTGAAGATGGGCCCGGGGGGGCCCAAGAGACCCAGTACTTC. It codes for CSVEDGPGGAQETQYF.